This is a list of T cell receptor beta chains from one sample in a study of T cell repertoires in cytomegalovirus infection. TCRdb independently ran MiXCR on the reads; one entry per CDR3 protein. This sample has around 310,000 distinct CDR3 sequences, with 15% to 20% found just once. The sequencing sample was made of PBMCs. The origin of the receptors is a human donor in good health (CMV status not recorded). Some clones in this sample may be carry-over from other donors' samples. Each CDR3 is given without its conserved first and last residue. The order of the fields is D gene, V gene, J gene, CDR3 protein. D genes are given only for firm matches.

.,TRBV5-1,TRBJ2-3,ASSSLPQVGDTQY
TRBD1,TRBV7-2,TRBJ2-6,ASSFRDRGPNVLT
.,TRBV7-2,TRBJ2-7,ASSLVDAYEQY
.,TRBV19,TRBJ1-4,ASSMTPQAHNEKLF
.,TRBV6-1,TRBJ2-7,ASSVGETYEQY
.,TRBV7-2,TRBJ2-3,ASSPAHKGTDTQY
.,TRBV4-3,TRBJ2-5,ASSQDASRKFAPETQY
.,TRBV29-1,TRBJ1-2,SPGGYT
.,TRBV7-8,TRBJ1-2,ASSLDEGYGYT
.,TRBV10-3,TRBJ2-7,AISPTKEQSEQY
TRBD2,TRBV12-3/TRBV12-4,TRBJ2-3,ASSLGGGGRSTDTQY
.,TRBV12-3/TRBV12-4,TRBJ1-4,ASSFETGILFEKLF
.,TRBV11-1,TRBJ2-7,ASSPIGTPSSYEQY
TRBD1,TRBV6-1,TRBJ2-6,ASSPPSGQVGSGANVLT
TRBD1,TRBV6-1,TRBJ2-7,ASSHRDRASYEQY